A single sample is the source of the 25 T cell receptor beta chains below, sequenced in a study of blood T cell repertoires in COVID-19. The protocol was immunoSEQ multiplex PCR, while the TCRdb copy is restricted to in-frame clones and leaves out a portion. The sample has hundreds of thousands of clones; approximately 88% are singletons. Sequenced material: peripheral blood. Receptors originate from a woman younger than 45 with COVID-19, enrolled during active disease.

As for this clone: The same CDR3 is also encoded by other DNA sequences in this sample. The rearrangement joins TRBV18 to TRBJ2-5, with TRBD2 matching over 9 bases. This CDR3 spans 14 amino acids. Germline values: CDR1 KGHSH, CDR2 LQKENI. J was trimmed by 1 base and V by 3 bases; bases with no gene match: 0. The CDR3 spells CASSPTSGQETQYF. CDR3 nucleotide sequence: TGTGCCAGCTCACCGACTAGCGGCCAAGAGACCCAGTACTTC.

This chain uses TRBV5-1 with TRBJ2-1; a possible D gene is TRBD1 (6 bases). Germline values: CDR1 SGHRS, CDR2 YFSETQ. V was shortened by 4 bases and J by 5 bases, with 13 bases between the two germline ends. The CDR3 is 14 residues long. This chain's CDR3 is CASSPQGLHNEQFF. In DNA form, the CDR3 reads TGCGCCAGCAGCCCCCAGGGGCTACACAATGAGCAGTTCTTC. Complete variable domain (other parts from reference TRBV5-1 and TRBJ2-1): KAGVTQTPRYLIKTRGQQVTLSCSPISGHRSVSWYQQTPGQGLQFLFEYFSETQRNKGNFPGRFSGRQFSNSRSEMNVSTLELGDSALYLCASSPQGLHNEQFFGPGTRLTVL.

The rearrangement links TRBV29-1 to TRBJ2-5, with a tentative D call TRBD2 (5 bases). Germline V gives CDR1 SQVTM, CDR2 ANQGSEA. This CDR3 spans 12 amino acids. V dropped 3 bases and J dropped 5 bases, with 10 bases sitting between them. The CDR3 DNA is TGCAGCGTTGACGGGGATTCGGAGACCCAGTACTTC. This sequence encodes CSVDGDSETQYF.

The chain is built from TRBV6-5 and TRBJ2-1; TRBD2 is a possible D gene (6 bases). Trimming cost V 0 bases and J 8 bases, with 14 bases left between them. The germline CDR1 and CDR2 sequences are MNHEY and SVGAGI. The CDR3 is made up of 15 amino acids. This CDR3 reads CASSYSFGGTDEQFF. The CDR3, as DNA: TGTGCCAGCAGTTACTCGTTCGGGGGTACCGATGAGCAGTTCTTC.

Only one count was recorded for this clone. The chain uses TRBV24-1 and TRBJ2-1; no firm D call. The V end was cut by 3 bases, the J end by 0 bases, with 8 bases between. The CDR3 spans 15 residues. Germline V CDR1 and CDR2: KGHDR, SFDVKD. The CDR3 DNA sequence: TGTGCCACCAGTGATCGCGATAGCTCCTACAATGAGCAGTTCTTC. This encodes CATSDRDSSYNEQFF.

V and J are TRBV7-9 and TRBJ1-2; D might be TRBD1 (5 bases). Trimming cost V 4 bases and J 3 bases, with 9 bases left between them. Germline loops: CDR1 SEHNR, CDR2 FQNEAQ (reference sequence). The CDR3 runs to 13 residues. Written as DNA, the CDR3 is TGTGCCAGCAGCTACTGGGGGGACTATGGCTACACCTTC. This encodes CASSYWGDYGYTF.

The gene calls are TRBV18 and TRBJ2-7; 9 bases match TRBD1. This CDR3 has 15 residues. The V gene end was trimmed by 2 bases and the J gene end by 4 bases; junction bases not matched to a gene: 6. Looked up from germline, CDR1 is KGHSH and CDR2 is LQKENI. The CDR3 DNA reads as TGTGCCAGCTCACCAGGACAGGGGATTGATTACGAGCAGTACGTC. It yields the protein CASSPGQGIDYEQYV.

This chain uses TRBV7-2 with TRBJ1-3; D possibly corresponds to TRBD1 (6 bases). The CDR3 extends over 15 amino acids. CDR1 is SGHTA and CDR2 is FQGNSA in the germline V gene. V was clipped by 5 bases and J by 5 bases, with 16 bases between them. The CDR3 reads CASSTLRGGRNTIYF. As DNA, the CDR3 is TGTGCCAGCAGCACACTCCGGGGGGGCCGAAACACCATATATTTT.

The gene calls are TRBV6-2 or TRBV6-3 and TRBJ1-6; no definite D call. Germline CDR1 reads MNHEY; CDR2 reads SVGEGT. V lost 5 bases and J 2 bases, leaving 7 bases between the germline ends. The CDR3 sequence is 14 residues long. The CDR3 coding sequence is TGTGCCAGCAGTCAACATACCTATAATTCACCCCTCCACTTT. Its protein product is CASSQHTYNSPLHF.

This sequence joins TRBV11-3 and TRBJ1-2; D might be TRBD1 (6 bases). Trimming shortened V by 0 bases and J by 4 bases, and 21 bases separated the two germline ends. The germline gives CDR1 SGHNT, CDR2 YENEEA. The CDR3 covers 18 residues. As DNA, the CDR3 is TGTGCCAGCAGCTTAGAACCCATCCCAGGCAGGGGTGGCTATGGCTACACCTTC. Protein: CASSLEPIPGRGGYGYTF.

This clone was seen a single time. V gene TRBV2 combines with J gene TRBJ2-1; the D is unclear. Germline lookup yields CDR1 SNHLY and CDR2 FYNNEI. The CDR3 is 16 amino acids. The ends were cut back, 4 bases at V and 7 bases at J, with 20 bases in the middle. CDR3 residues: CASSALDPRSGNEQFF. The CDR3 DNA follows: TGTGCCAGCAGTGCCCTCGACCCGCGGTCCGGGAATGAGCAGTTCTTC. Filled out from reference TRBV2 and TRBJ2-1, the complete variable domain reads EPEVTQTPSHQVTQMGQEVILRCVPISNHLYFYWYRQILGQKVEFLVSFYNNEISEKSEIFDDQFSVERPDGSNFTLKIRSTKLEDSAMYFCASSALDPRSGNEQFFGPGTRLTVL.

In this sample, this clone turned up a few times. CDR3 DNA: TGTGCTAGTGGTTTGGACCAGACCGGGGAGCTGTTTTTT. Residues: CASGLDQTGELFF. The chain is built from TRBV12-5 and TRBJ2-2; D call uncertain. This CDR3 spans 13 amino acids. The germline gives CDR1 LGHNT, CDR2 FRNRAP. Deletions cut 1 base from V and 5 bases from J, with 5 bases between.

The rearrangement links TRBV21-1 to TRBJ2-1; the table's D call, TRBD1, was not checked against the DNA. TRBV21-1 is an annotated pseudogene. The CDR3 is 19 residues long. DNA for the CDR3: TGTGCCAGCAGCAAACAAAGCTATGACCGGGACAGGGTTTACAATGAGCAGTTCTTC. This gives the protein CASSKQSYDRDRVYNEQFF.

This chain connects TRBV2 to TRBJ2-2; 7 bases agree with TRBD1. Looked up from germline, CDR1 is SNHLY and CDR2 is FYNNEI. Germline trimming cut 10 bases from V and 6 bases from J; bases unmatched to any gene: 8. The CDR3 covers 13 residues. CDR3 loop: CATSYRGAGELFF. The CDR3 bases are TGTGCCACCTCGTACAGGGGTGCCGGGGAGCTGTTTTTT.

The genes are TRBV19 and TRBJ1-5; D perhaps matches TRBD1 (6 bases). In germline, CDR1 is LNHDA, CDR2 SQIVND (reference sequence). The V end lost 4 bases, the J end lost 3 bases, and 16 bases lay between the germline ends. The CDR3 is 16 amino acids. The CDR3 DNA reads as TGTGCCAGTAGTAAGGTCCTACAGGGTAACAATCAGCCCCAGCATTTT. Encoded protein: CASSKVLQGNNQPQHF.

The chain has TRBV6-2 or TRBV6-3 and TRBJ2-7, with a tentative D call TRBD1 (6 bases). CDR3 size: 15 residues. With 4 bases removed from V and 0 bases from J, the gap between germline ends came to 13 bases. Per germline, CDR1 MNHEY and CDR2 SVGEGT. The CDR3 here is CASSLGGPLSYEQYV. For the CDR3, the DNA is TGTGCCAGCAGTTTAGGGGGACCACTCTCCTACGAGCAGTACGTC.

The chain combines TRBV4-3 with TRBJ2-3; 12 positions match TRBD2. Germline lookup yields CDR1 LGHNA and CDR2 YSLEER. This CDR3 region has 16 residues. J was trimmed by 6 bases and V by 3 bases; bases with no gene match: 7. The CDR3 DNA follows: TGCGCCAGCAGCCAGGCTAGCGGGAGGGGTGGGGATACGCAGTATTTT. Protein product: CASSQASGRGGDTQYF.

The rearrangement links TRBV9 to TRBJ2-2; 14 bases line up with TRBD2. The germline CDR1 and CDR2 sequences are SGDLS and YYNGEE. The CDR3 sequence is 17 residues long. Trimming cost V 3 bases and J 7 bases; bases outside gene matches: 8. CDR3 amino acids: CASSAIGLAGGRGELFF. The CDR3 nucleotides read TGTGCCAGCAGCGCTATTGGACTAGCGGGAGGACGCGGGGAGCTGTTTTTT.

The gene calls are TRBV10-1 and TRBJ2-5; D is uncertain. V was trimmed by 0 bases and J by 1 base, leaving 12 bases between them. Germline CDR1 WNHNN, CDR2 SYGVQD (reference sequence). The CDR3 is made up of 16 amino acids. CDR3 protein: CASSESMGPTQETQYF. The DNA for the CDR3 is TGCGCCAGCAGTGAGTCGATGGGCCCTACCCAAGAGACCCAGTACTTC.

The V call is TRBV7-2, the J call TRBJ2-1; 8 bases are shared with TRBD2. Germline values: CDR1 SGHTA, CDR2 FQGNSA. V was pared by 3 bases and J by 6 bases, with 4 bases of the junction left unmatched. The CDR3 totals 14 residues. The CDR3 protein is CASSFGTSSNEQFF. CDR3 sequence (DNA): TGTGCCAGCAGCTTCGGGACTAGTAGCAATGAGCAGTTCTTC.

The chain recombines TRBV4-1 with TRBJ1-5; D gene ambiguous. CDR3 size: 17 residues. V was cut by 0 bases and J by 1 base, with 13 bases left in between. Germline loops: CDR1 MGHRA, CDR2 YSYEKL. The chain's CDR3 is CASSQEPAAGSNQPQHF. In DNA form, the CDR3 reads TGCGCCAGCAGCCAAGAACCTGCGGCGGGGAGCAATCAGCCCCAGCATTTT.

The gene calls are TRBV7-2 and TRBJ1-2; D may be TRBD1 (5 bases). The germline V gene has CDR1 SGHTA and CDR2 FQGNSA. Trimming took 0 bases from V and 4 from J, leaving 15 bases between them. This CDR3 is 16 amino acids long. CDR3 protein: CASSLASTGEGYGYTF. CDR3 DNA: TGTGCCAGCAGCTTAGCGTCGACGGGGGAAGGCTATGGCTACACCTTC.

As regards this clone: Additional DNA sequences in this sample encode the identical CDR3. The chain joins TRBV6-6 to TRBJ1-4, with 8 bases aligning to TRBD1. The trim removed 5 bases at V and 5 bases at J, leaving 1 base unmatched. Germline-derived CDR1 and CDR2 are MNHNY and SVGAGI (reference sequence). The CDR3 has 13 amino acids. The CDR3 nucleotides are TGTGCCAGCAGTGACAGGGGAAATGAAAAACTGTTTTTT. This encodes CASSDRGNEKLFF.

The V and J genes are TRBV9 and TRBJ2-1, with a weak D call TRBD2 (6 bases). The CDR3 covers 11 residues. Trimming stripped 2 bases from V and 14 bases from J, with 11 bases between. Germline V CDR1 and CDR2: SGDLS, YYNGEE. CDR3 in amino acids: CASSVGLSKFF. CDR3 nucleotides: TGTGCCAGCAGCGTGGGACTTTCGAAGTTCTTC.

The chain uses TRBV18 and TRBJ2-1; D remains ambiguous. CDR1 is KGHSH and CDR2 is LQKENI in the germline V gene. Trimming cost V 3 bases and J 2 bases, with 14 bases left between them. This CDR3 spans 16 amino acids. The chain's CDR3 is CASSPKTGVAYNEQFF. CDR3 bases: TGTGCCAGCTCACCCAAAACGGGTGTTGCCTACAATGAGCAGTTCTTC.